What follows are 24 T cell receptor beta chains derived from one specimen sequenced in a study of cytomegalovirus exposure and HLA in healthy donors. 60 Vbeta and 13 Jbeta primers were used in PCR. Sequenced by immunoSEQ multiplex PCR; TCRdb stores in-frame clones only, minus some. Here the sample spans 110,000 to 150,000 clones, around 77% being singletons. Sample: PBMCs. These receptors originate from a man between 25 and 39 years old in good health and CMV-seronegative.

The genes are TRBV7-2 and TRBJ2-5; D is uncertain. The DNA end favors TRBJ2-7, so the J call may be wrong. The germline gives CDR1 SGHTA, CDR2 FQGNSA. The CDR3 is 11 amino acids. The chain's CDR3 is CASSPYYEQYF. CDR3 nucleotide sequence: TGTGCCAGCAGCCCTTATTACGAGCAGTACTTC.

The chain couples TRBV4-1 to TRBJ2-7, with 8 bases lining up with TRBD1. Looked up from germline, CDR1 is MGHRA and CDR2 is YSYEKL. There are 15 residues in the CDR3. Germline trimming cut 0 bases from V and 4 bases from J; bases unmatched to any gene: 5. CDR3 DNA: TGCGCCAGCAGCCAAGATCAGGGGGCCTGGTACGAGCAGTACTTC. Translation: CASSQDQGAWYEQYF.

The DNA for the CDR3 is TGTGCCAGTAGTCTTCCACAGATCAATGAGCAGTTCTTC. This codes for CASSLPQINEQFF. The chain combines TRBV19 with TRBJ2-1; D is undetermined. Trimming removed 5 bases at V and 6 bases at J, with 11 bases between. Germline CDR1 reads LNHDA; CDR2 reads SQIVND (reference sequence). The CDR3 totals 13 residues.

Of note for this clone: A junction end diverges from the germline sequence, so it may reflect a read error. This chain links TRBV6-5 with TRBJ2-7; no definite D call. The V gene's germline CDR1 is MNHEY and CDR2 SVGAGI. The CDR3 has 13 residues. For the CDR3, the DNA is TGTGCCAGCAGCTTACCTTACTCCAACGAGCAGTACTTC. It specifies CASSLPYSNEQYF.

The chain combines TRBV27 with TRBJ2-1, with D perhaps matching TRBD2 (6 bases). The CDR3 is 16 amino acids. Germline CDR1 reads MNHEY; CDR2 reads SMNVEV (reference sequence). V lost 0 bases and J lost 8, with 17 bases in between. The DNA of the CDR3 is TGTGCCAGCAGTTTATCGATTGGGATGACTAGATATGAGCAGTTCTTC. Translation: CASSLSIGMTRYEQFF.

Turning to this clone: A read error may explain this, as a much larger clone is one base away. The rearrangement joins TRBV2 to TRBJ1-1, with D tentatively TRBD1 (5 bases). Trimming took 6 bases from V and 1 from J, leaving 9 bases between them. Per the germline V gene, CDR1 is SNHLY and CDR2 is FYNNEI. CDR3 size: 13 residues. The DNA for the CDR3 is TGTGCCAGCAGCCGACAGTGGAACACTGAAGCTTTCTTT. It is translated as CASSRQWNTEAFF.

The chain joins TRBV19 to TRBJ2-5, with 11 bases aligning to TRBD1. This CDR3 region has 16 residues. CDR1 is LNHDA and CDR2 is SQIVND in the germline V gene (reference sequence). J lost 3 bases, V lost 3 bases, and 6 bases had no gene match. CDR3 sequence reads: CASSMGQGVYEETQYF. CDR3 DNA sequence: TGTGCCAGTAGTATGGGACAGGGGGTATATGAAGAGACCCAGTACTTC. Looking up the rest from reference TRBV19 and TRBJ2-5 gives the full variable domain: DGGITQSPKYLFRKEGQNVTLSCEQNLNHDAMYWYRQDPGQGLRLIYYSQIVNDFQKGDIAEGYSVSREKKESFPLTVTSAQKNPTAFYLCASSMGQGVYEETQYFGPGTRLLVL.

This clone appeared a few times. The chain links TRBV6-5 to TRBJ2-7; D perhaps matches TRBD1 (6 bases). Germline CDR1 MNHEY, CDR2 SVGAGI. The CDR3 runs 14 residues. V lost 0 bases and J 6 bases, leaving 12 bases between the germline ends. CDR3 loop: CASSYSAGDGEQYF. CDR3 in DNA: TGTGCCAGCAGTTACTCGGCAGGGGATGGCGAGCAGTACTTC.

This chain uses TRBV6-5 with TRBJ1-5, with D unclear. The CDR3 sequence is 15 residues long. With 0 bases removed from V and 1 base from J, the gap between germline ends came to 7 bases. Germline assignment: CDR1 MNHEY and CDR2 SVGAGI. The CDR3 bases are TGTGCCAGCAGTTACTCGTCAGGAAGCAATCAGCCCCAGCATTTT. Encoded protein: CASSYSSGSNQPQHF.

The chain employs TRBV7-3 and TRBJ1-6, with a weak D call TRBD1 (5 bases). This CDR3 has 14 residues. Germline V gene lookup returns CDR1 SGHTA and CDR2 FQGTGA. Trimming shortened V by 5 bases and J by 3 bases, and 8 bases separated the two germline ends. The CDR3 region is CASSRDSYNSPLHF. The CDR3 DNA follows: TGTGCCAGCAGCAGAGACAGCTATAATTCACCCCTCCACTTT.

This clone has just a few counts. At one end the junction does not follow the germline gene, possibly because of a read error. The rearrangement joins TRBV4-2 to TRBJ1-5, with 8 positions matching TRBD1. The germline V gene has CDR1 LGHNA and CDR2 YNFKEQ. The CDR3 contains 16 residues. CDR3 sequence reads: CASSQGDRGSNQPQNF. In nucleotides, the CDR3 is TGTGCCAGCAGCCAAGGAGACAGGGGTAGCAATCAGCCCCAGAATTTT.

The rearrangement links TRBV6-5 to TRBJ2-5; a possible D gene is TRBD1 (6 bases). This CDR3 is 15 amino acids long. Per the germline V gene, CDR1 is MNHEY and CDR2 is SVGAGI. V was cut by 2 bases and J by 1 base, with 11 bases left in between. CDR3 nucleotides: TGTGCCAGCAGTTACGGTCAGGGGTTCCAAGAGACCCAGTACTTC. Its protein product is CASSYGQGFQETQYF.

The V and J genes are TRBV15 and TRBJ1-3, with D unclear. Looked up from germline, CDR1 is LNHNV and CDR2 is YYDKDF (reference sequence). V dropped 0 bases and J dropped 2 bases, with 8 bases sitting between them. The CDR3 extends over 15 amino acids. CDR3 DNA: TGTGCCACCAGCAGAGATGGAGGAGCTGGAAACACCATATATTTT. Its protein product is CATSRDGGAGNTIYF.

For the CDR3, the DNA is TGTGCCAGCACCCTATCAACTAACACCGGGGAGCTGTTTTTT. Translation: CASTLSTNTGELFF. This chain uses TRBV5-4 with TRBJ2-2; D not resolved. Per germline, CDR1 SGHNT and CDR2 YYREEE (reference sequence). Deletions cut 6 bases from V and 2 bases from J, with 11 bases between. CDR3 length: 14 residues.

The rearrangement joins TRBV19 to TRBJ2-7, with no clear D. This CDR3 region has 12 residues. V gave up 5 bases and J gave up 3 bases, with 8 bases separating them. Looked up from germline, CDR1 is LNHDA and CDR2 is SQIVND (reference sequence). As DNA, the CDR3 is TGTGCCAGTAGTCGAGCCAACTACGAGCAGTACTTC. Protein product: CASSRANYEQYF.

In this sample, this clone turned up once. This CDR3 is CASSLAQGQSRIGNEQFF. In nucleotides, the CDR3 is TGTGCCAGCAGCTTGGCCCAGGGACAGTCTCGTATCGGGAATGAGCAGTTCTTC. The chain has TRBV5-6 and TRBJ2-1, with 7 bases that match TRBD1. Germline V gene lookup returns CDR1 SGHDT and CDR2 YYEEEE. Unmatched junction bases numbered 16, after V lost 0 bases and J lost 7 bases. The CDR3 sequence is 18 residues long.

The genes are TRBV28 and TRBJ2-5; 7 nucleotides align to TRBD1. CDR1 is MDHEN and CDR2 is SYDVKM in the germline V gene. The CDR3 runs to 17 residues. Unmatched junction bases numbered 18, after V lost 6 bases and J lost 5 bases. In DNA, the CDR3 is TGTGCCAGCAGGAACCGCTTGTTAGGGGGCTCATCGGAGACCCAGTACTTC. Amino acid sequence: CASRNRLLGGSSETQYF.

CDR3 sequence reads: CASREPYEQYF. The CDR3 region has the DNA TGTGCCAGCAGAGAGCCCTACGAGCAGTACTTC. The gene calls are TRBV27 and TRBJ2-7; D gene uncertain. Germline assignment: CDR1 MNHEY and CDR2 SMNVEV (reference sequence). Trimming cost V 6 bases and J 2 bases, with 5 bases left between them. This CDR3 region has 11 residues.

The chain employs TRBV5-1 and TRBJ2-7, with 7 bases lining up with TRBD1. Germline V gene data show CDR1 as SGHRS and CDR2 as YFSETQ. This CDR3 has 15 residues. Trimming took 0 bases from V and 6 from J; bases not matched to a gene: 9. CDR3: CASSLGTGVGSEQYF. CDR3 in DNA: TGCGCCAGCAGCTTGGGAACAGGGGTAGGGAGCGAGCAGTACTTC. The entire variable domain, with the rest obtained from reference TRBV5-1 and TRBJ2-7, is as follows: KAGVTQTPRYLIKTRGQQVTLSCSPISGHRSVSWYQQTPGQGLQFLFEYFSETQRNKGNFPGRFSGRQFSNSRSEMNVSTLELGDSALYLCASSLGTGVGSEQYFGPGTRLTVT.

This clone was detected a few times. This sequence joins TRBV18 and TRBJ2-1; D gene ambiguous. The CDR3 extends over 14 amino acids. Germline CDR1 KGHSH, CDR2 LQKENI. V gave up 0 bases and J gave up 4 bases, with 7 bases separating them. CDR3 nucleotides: TGTGCCAGCTCACCACCGGGCAGATACAATGAGCAGTTCTTC. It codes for CASSPPGRYNEQFF.

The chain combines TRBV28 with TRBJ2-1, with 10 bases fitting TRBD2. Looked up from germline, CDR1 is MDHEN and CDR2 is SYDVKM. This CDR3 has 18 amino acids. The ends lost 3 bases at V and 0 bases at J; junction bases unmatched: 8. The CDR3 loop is CASSFRSGRRSSYNEQFF. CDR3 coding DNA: TGTGCCAGCAGTTTTCGTAGCGGGAGGCGTAGCTCCTACAATGAGCAGTTCTTC.

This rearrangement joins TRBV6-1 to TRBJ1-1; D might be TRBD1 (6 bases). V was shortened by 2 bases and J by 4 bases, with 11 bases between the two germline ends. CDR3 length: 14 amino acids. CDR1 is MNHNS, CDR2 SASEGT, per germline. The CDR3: CASSEQGMGTEAFF. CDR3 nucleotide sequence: TGTGCCAGCAGTGAACAGGGGATGGGCACTGAAGCTTTCTTT.

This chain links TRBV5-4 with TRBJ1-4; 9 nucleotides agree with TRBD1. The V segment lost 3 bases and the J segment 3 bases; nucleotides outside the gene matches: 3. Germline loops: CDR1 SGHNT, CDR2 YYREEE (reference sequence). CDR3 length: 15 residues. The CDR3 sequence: CASSWTGAPNEKLFF. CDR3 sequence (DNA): TGTGCCAGCAGCTGGACAGGGGCCCCTAATGAAAAACTGTTTTTT.

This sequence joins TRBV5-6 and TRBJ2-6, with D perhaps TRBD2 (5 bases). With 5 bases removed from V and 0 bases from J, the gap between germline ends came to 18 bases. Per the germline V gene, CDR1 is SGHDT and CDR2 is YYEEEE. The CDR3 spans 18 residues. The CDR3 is CASRSEGALSSGANVLTF. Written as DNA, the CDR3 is TGTGCCAGCAGATCCGAGGGAGCCCTCAGCTCTGGGGCCAACGTCCTGACTTTC.